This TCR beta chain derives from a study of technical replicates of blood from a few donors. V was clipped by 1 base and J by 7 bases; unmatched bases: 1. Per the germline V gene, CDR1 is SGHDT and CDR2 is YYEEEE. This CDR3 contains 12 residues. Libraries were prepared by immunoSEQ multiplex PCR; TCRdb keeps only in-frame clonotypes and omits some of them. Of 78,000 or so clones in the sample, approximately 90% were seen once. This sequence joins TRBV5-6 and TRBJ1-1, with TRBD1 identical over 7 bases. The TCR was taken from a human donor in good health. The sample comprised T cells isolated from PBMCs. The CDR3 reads CASSLRTGEAFF. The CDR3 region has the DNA TGTGCCAGCAGCTTGAGGACAGGTGAAGCTTTCTTT.